What follows are 8 T cell receptor beta chains derived from one specimen sequenced in a study of blood T cells in healthy people across ages. With a J-beta primer mix and a sample-barcoded 5' primer, a second PCR ran about 7 to 12 cycles. TCRdb used MiXCR to reprocess the 5' RACE reads, holding one entry per CDR3 protein. Of under 750,000 distinct CDR3 sequences listed, roughly 48% are singletons. Material: blood. Source of these receptors: a man of 80 years or more in good health.

The CDR3 protein is CASSLKTSGRRRGYEQYF. The CDR3 nucleotides are TGTGCCAGCAGCCTAAAGACTAGCGGGAGAAGGAGGGGTTACGAGCAGTACTTC. J is TRBJ2-4 and V is TRBV27; 12 nucleotides line up with TRBD2. The end of the DNA is better explained by TRBJ2-7, so the J call may be wrong. CDR1 MNHEY and CDR2 SMNVEV come from the germline V gene (reference sequence). This CDR3 spans 18 amino acids.

DNA of the CDR3: TGTGCCACGGTACTACAGGGGGCTTCCTACAATGAGCAGTTCTTC. Its translation: CATVLQGASYNEQFF. The chain has TRBV24-1 and TRBJ2-1; 9 bases fit TRBD1. CDR3 length: 15 residues. Trimming took 10 bases from V and 1 from J; bases not matched to a gene: 7. The germline V gene encodes CDR1 KGHDR and CDR2 SFDVKD.

The gene calls are TRBV7-2 and TRBJ2-3; D is ambiguous. V lost 8 bases and J lost 2, with 8 bases in between. Germline V gene sequence: CDR1 SGHTA, CDR2 FQGNSA. This CDR3 region has 12 residues. The CDR3 nucleotides are TGTGCCAGCGAGGTTTACACAGATACGCAGTATTTT. Protein sequence: CASEVYTDTQYF.

The genes are TRBV7-2 and TRBJ1-5, with 9 nucleotides matching TRBD1. V lost 0 bases to trimming and J lost 5 bases; unmatched junction nucleotides: 5. This CDR3 is built from 16 residues. CDR1 and CDR2 from the germline V gene are SGHTA and FQGNSA. The DNA of the CDR3 is TGTGCCAGCAGCTTAGCCGCGGGACAGGGCTATCAGCCCCAGCATTTT. It specifies CASSLAAGQGYQPQHF.

This clonotype occurred a few times. This chain joins TRBV7-6 and TRBJ2-1, with D unclear. The CDR3 runs to 13 residues. Deletions cut 6 bases from V and 8 bases from J, with 14 bases between. The germline gives CDR1 SGHVS, CDR2 FNYEAQ. DNA for the CDR3: TGTGCCAGCAGTCCCAACGTAGGTGATGAGCAGTTCTTC. Translating gives CASSPNVGDEQFF.

V gene TRBV10-3 combines with J gene TRBJ2-1, with TRBD2 matching 12 bases. The V gene's germline CDR1 is ENHRY and CDR2 SYGVKD. The CDR3 loop spans 13 amino acids. V shed 5 bases and J 8 bases; nucleotides not matched to a gene: 1. CDR3 coding DNA: TGTGCCATCAGTCTAGCGGGAGGGTATGAGCAGTTCTTC. The encoded protein is CAISLAGGYEQFF.

This clonotype occurred many times. The junction departs from germline at one end; a sequencing error may be responsible. This chain links TRBV6-2 or TRBV6-3 with TRBJ2-1; no clear D. The CDR3 loop spans 11 amino acids. CDR1 MNHEY and CDR2 SVGEGT come from the germline V gene. Written as DNA, the CDR3 is TGTGCCAGCGGGTCCTTCAATGAGCAGTTCTTC. It encodes CASGSFNEQFF.

This clonotype was counted between two and nine times. The chain couples TRBV2 to TRBJ2-5, with TRBD1 identical over 7 bases. Gene TRBJ2-7 matches the end of the DNA better, so the J call may be wrong. The CDR3 sequence is 14 residues long. The germline V gene has CDR1 SNHLY and CDR2 FYNNEI. The CDR3 nucleotides read TGTGCCAGCAGTGAAGGGGGGACAGACTACGAGCAGTACTTC. Amino acids: CASSEGGTDYEQYF.